The following is a T cell receptor beta chain sequence with its context. The CDR3 has 13 residues. Looked up from germline, CDR1 is SQVTM and CDR2 is ANQGSEA. The V end was cut by 7 bases, the J end by 5 bases, with 12 bases between. FACS was used to enrich TEMRA cells, whereas the CD8+ and CD4+ T cells were obtained by negative isolation. RNA amounts of 0.5 to 1 ug underwent reverse transcription with random hexamers. TCRdb redid the calling of the immunoSEQ multiplex PCR reads with MiXCR, one entry per CDR3 protein. The table includes under 200,000 distinct CDR3 sequences, about 93% detected once. The entry originates in a study of CD8 T cells in Susac syndrome.

The chain recombines TRBV29-1 with TRBJ1-6, with D possibly matching TRBD1 (5 bases). This receptor was taken from a human donor in good health. Sequenced material: CD4+ T cells from PBMCs. The CDR3 DNA is TGCAGCGCCAGTCGGGGCGATAATTCACCCCTCCACTTT. Protein product: CSASRGDNSPLHF. Using reference TRBV29-1 and TRBJ1-6 for the parts outside the CDR3, the full variable domain is SAVISQKPSRDICQRGTSLTIQCQVDSQVTMMFWYRQQPGQSLTLIATANQGSEATYESGFVIDKFPISRPNLTFSTLTVSNMSPEDSSIYLCSASRGDNSPLHFGNGTRLTVT.